This entry lists 13 T cell receptor beta chains sequenced from one sample in a study of OX40 agonist ivuxolimab in advanced cancers. Sequenced by immunoSEQ multiplex PCR; TCRdb stores in-frame clones only, minus some. The sample yields approximately 12,000 clones, less than 85% seen once. This specimen consisted of CD4+ or CD8+ T cells sorted from blood, obtained in a trial of the OX40 agonist ivuxolimab. The receptor set was obtained from an adult with an advanced solid tumor such as melanoma, head and neck, liver or kidney cancer.

The genes are TRBV28 and TRBJ2-2; weak D call: TRBD1 (5 bases). V was trimmed by 3 bases and J by 0 bases, leaving 8 bases between them. The germline V gene encodes CDR1 MDHEN and CDR2 SYDVKM. The CDR3 totals 15 residues. The CDR3 loop is CASSLGHTNTGELFF. In DNA, the CDR3 is TGTGCCAGCAGTTTGGGGCACACGAACACCGGGGAGCTGTTTTTT.

The rearrangement links TRBV21-1 to TRBJ2-7; the D segment call TRBD1 is taken from the table without a DNA check. TRBV21-1 is marked as a pseudogene. This CDR3 has 16 residues. The CDR3 sequence: CASSKVATGLGDEQYF. CDR3 coding DNA: TGTGCCAGCAGCAAAGTAGCGACAGGGCTGGGTGACGAGCAGTACTTC.

The CDR3 sequence: CASSRTGLRGHTEAFF. Here the CDR3 DNA reads TGTGCCAGCAGCAGAACAGGGCTAAGGGGGCACACTGAAGCTTTCTTT. This chain uses TRBV27 with TRBJ1-1, with 7 bases lining up with TRBD1. Germline V lookup: CDR1 MNHEY, CDR2 SMNVEV (reference sequence). This CDR3 is built from 16 residues. V shed 6 bases and J 3 bases; nucleotides not matched to a gene: 13.

The chain carries TRBV7-9 and TRBJ1-4; 8 nucleotides line up with TRBD1. The germline gives CDR1 SEHNR, CDR2 FQNEAQ (reference sequence). This CDR3 is 14 amino acids long. V lost 5 bases, J lost 7 bases, and 6 bases stayed unmatched. The CDR3 DNA follows: TGTGCCAGCAGCGCCCGGGACAGGCTTGAAAAACTGTTTTTT. This sequence encodes CASSARDRLEKLFF.

This rearrangement joins TRBV29-1 to TRBJ1-5; possible D gene TRBD1, 6 bases. CDR1 and CDR2 from the germline V gene are SQVTM and ANQGSEA. The CDR3 loop spans 13 amino acids. Trimming removed 5 bases at V and 4 bases at J, with 12 bases between. CDR3 sequence: CSVSTGSNQPQHF. The CDR3 DNA is TGCAGCGTTTCTACAGGGAGTAATCAGCCCCAGCATTTT.

The chain is built from TRBV4-1 and TRBJ2-7, with D perhaps assigned TRBD1 or TRBD2 (5 bases each). Germline CDR1 MGHRA, CDR2 YSYEKL. Trimming removed 0 bases at V and 9 bases at J, with 12 bases between. The CDR3 spans 13 residues. CDR3: CASSQDTGQWQYF. As DNA, the CDR3 is TGCGCCAGCAGCCAAGATACGGGGCAATGGCAGTACTTC.

This rearrangement joins TRBV4-2 to TRBJ2-3; D could derive from TRBD1 or TRBD2 (5 bases each). Germline V gene data show CDR1 as LGHNA and CDR2 as YNFKEQ. This CDR3 contains 16 residues. V was clipped by 0 bases and J by 6 bases, with 16 bases between them. CDR3 amino acids: CASSQEAGARPDTQYF. The CDR3 nucleotides are TGTGCCAGCAGCCAAGAGGCCGGGGCTCGGCCGGATACGCAGTATTTT.

This clone was recorded a few times. The chain is built from TRBV7-9 and TRBJ2-1; 14 positions match TRBD2. The CDR3 loop spans 15 amino acids. The germline V gene has CDR1 SEHNR and CDR2 FQNEAQ (reference sequence). V dropped 6 bases and J dropped 8; count of bases not matched to a gene: 6. The CDR3 bases are TGTGCCAGCAGTAAAGGGACTAGCGGGGGCTATGAGCAGTTCTTC. It yields the protein CASSKGTSGGYEQFF.

V usage is TRBV10-3 and J usage is TRBJ1-1, with a weak D call TRBD1 (6 bases). V dropped 0 bases and J dropped 4 bases, with 12 bases sitting between them. CDR1 is ENHRY, CDR2 SYGVKD, per germline. The CDR3 is made up of 15 amino acids. CDR3 region: CAISESMGGSTEAFF. CDR3 coding DNA: TGTGCCATCAGTGAGTCGATGGGGGGCTCCACTGAAGCTTTCTTT.

This clone was seen just once. V is TRBV7-9 and J is TRBJ1-1; D is unresolved. Germline lookup yields CDR1 SEHNR and CDR2 FQNEAQ (reference sequence). The V and J ends lost 5 bases and 0 bases respectively, with 7 bases between them. This CDR3 has 13 residues. DNA of the CDR3: TGTGCCAGCAGCGGGGAATTGAACACTGAAGCTTTCTTT. Its protein product is CASSGELNTEAFF.

This clone was recorded once. V usage is TRBV7-8 and J usage is TRBJ2-1; 9 positions match TRBD1. The germline gives CDR1 SGHVS, CDR2 FQNEAQ. J was trimmed by 8 bases and V by 5 bases; bases with no gene match: 10. This CDR3 spans 15 amino acids. The CDR3 spells CASSRTGTGLDEQFF. The DNA for the CDR3 is TGTGCCAGCAGCCGAACCGGGACAGGGTTAGATGAGCAGTTCTTC.

This chain joins TRBV28 and TRBJ2-3; maybe TRBD1 (6 bases). Trimming shortened V by 5 bases and J by 3 bases, and 18 bases separated the two germline ends. The CDR3 is 16 residues long. Germline CDR1 and CDR2: MDHEN and SYDVKM. This CDR3 is CASSPGVGERTDTQYF. The DNA for the CDR3 is TGTGCCAGCAGTCCAGGGGTGGGGGAACGAACAGATACGCAGTATTTT.

The chain uses TRBV28 and TRBJ2-7; D might be TRBD1 (6 bases). Deletions cut 3 bases from V and 6 bases from J, with 9 bases between. CDR1 and CDR2 from the germline V gene are MDHEN and SYDVKM. The CDR3 has 12 amino acids. The CDR3 nucleotides are TGTGCCAGCAGTTTCAGGGGCTTCGAGCAGTACTTC. It yields the protein CASSFRGFEQYF.